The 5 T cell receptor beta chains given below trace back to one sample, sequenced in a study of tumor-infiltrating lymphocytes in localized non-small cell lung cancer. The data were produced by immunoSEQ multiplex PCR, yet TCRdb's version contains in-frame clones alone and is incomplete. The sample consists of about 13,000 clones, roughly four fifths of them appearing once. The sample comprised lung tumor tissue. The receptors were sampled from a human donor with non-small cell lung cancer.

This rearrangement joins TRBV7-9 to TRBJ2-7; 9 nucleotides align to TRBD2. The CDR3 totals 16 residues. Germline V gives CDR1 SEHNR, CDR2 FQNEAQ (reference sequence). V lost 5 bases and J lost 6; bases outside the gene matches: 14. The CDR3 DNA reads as TGTGCCAGCAGCCCCCGGGAACCTAGCGGGACGGCCGAGCAGTACTTC. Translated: CASSPREPSGTAEQYF.

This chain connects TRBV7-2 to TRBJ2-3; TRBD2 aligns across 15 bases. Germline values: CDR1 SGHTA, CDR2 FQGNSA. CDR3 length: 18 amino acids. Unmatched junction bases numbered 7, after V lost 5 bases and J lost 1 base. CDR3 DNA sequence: TGTGCCAGCAGCGGCGGACTAGCGGGAGGGGTAGGCACAGATACGCAGTATTTT. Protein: CASSGGLAGGVGTDTQYF.

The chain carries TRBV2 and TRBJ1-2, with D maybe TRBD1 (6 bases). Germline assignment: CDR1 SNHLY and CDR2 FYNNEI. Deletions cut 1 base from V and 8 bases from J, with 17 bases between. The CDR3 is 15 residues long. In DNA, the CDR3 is TGTGCCAGCAGTGAAGGGGGGGCCGGAATGGACGGCTACACCTTC. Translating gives CASSEGGAGMDGYTF.

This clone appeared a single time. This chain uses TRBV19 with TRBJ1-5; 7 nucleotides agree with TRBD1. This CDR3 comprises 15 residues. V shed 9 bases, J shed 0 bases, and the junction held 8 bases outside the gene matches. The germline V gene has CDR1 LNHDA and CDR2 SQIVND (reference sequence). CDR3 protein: CASRTGAYSNQPQHF. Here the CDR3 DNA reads TGTGCCAGCCGAACAGGGGCGTATAGCAATCAGCCCCAGCATTTT.

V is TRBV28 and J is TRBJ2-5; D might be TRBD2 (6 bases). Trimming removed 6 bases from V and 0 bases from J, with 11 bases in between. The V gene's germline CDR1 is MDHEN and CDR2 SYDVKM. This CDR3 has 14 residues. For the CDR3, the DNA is TGTGCCAGCAGCCATGGGACTTACCAAGAGACCCAGTACTTC. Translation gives CASSHGTYQETQYF.